Here is one TCR beta chain with its context. Antigen specificity is unknown. The data were produced by immunoSEQ multiplex PCR, yet TCRdb's version contains in-frame clones alone and is incomplete. The sample yields about 150,000 clones, more than 90% seen once. Trimming left V 3 bases short and J 3 bases short, with 14 bases between. CDR3 length equals 15 residues. The germline V gene encodes CDR1 SGHTA and CDR2 FQGNSA. This entry is derived from a study of T cell responses to AZD1222 COVID-19 vaccine. Turning to the study itself: The analysis combined second doses at about 4 or about 12 weeks.

Study-wide points: In a largely white British group with more females than males, clonal diversity was possibly underestimated.

This TCR was sampled from an adult in good health. This sample comprised peripheral blood, obtained on day 0 of AZD1222 vaccination. The genes are TRBV7-2 and TRBJ2-5; possibly TRBD2 for D (6 bases). The CDR3 DNA sequence: TGTGCCAGCAGCTTCGTTTTGGCTAGCGAAGAGACCCAGTACTTC. Encoded protein: CASSFVLASEETQYF.